Listed below are T cell receptor beta chains from one sample, sequenced in a study of blood T cell repertoires in COVID-19. TCRdb's copy holds only in-frame clones and misses some; the assay was immunoSEQ multiplex PCR. Counted here are a few hundred thousand clones, 85% occurring once; the ten biggest clones make up roughly 3.7%. Sequencing was carried out using peripheral blood. These receptors came from a woman under 30 with acute or convalescent COVID-19. Each CDR3 is given with its conserved first and last residue. The D gene is left open where the match is weak. A clone size is listed for some rows: how often the clone was seen (once, few, many), or a class if it is expanded.

cdr3_length	v_call	clone_size	d_call	j_call	cdr3_nt	cdr3_aa
20	TRBV19	-	TRBD1	TRBJ1-5	TGTGCCAGTAGTATAGTCGGGGACAGGGTGAACGGAAACCCCAATCAGCCCCAGCATTTT	CASSIVGDRVNGNPNQPQHF
13	TRBV29-1	few	-	TRBJ1-4	TGCAGCGTTGCCCCCACAGGGAATGAAAAACTGTTTTTT	CSVAPTGNEKLFF
14	TRBV6-5	-	TRBD1	TRBJ1-5	TGTGCCAGCAGCCCCGGGACAGGGTATCAGCCCCAGCATTTT	CASSPGTGYQPQHF
15	TRBV9	-	-	TRBJ2-6	TGTGCCAGCAGCGTCAGGGGTGCTGGGGCCAACGTCCTGACTTTC	CASSVRGAGANVLTF
16	TRBV3-1/TRBV3-2	-	TRBD1	TRBJ2-7	TGTGCCAGCAGCCCAACCGGGACAGGGGGCTCCCACGAGCAGTACTTC	CASSPTGTGGSHEQYF
14	TRBV10-1	-	-	TRBJ2-3	TGCGCCAGCTCCCGTGGAAGGGAGCAAGATACGCAGTATTTT	CASSRGREQDTQYF
13	TRBV3-1/TRBV3-2	-	-	TRBJ1-1	TGTGCCAGCAGCCAAGATTTACGAGCTGAAGCTTTCTTT	CASSQDLRAEAFF
13	TRBV9	-	-	TRBJ1-6	TGTGCCAGCAGCGTAAATCGTGATTCACCCCTCCACTTT	CASSVNRDSPLHF
14	TRBV3-1/TRBV3-2	-	TRBD1	TRBJ1-2	TGTGCCAGCAGCCTTACAGACAGGGTTCATGGCTACACCTTC	CASSLTDRVHGYTF
16	TRBV28	-	TRBD2	TRBJ2-7	TGTGCCAGCAGTTACGCTAGCGGGCGTCCAACCTACGAGCAGTACTTC	CASSYASGRPTYEQYF
14	TRBV3-1/TRBV3-2	-	-	TRBJ1-1	TGTGCCAGCAGCCAATTCCAGGTTTACACTGAAGCTTTCTTT	CASSQFQVYTEAFF
14	TRBV9	-	-	TRBJ2-3	TGTGCCAGCAGCGTAACTCCCGGTTCGGATACGCAGTATTTT	CASSVTPGSDTQYF
14	TRBV5-1	-	TRBD1	TRBJ2-7	TGCGCCAGCAGCCGGGACAGGGTTTCCCTGGAGCAGTACTTC	CASSRDRVSLEQYF
16	TRBV7-9	-	TRBD2	TRBJ2-1	TGTGCCAGCAGCCAGCATCCACTAGCGGGATACAATGAGCAGTTCTTC	CASSQHPLAGYNEQFF
15	TRBV15	-	-	TRBJ1-4	TGTGCCACCAGCGCCTACGGGGCAACTAATGAAAAACTGTTTTTT	CATSAYGATNEKLFF
14	TRBV5-4	-	-	TRBJ1-2	TGTGCCAGCAGCAGGAAGGACGGGGACTATGGCTACACCTTC	CASSRKDGDYGYTF
14	TRBV18	-	TRBD2	TRBJ2-7	TGTGCCAGCTCACGGCTAGCGGATTCCTACGAGCAGTACTTC	CASSRLADSYEQYF
11	TRBV24-1	-	-	TRBJ1-1	TGTGCCACCGGCCAGGGCACTGAAGCTTTCTTT	CATGQGTEAFF
15	TRBV2	-	TRBD2	TRBJ2-1	TGTGCCAGCCGTCGGACTAGCGGAGCTTACAATGAGCAGTTCTTC	CASRRTSGAYNEQFF
14	TRBV7-9	-	TRBD1	TRBJ1-2	TGTGCCAGCAGTTCCGGTTCCGGGACAGACTACTACACCTTC	CASSSGSGTDYYTF
14	TRBV6-6	-	-	TRBJ1-1	TGTGCCAGCAGTTACAGCGCCGGGGACACTGAAGCTTTCTTT	CASSYSAGDTEAFF
13	TRBV28	-	-	TRBJ1-1	TGTGCCAGCAGTACAGTTATGAACACTGAAGCTTTCTTT	CASSTVMNTEAFF
15	TRBV7-2	-	-	TRBJ1-2	TGTGCCAGCAGCTTAGCGCTTTTAGCTAACTATGGCTACACCTTC	CASSLALLANYGYTF
17	TRBV5-1	-	-	TRBJ2-1	TGCGCCAGCAGCCGAACCGGCCGGGAGAGCTCCTACAATGAGCAGTTCTTC	CASSRTGRESSYNEQFF
13	TRBV28	-	TRBD1	TRBJ1-1	TGTGCCAGCAGCCAGACAGGGGTAACTGAAGCTTTCTTT	CASSQTGVTEAFF
15	TRBV23-1	-	TRBD1	TRBJ1-2	TGCGCCAGCAGCCTACCGGGACAGGGGTTCTATGGCTACACCTTC	CASSLPGQGFYGYTF
13	TRBV6-5	-	-	TRBJ1-2	TGTGCCAGCAGCATCACGGGGAGAGATGGCTACACCTTC	CASSITGRDGYTF
16	TRBV5-1	-	-	TRBJ1-2	TGCGCCAGCCACATGGGCAGGGCAGAGAGGTTCTATGGCTACACCTTC	CASHMGRAERFYGYTF
19	TRBV11-2	-	-	TRBJ2-2	TGTGCCAGCAGCTCCCTCTGGGGGGGGGCCAAGCCGAACACCGGGGAGCTGTTTTTT	CASSSLWGGAKPNTGELFF
14	TRBV9	-	-	TRBJ1-1	TGTGCCAGCAGCGTAGGGGGGACTAACACTGAAGCTTTCTTT	CASSVGGTNTEAFF
12	TRBV24-1	-	-	TRBJ2-5	TGTGCCACCAGTGATTCTTTGGAGACCCAGTACTTC	CATSDSLETQYF